Listed below are T cell receptor beta chains from one sample, sequenced in a study of blood T cell repertoires in COVID-19. Produced via immunoSEQ multiplex PCR; TCRdb's table is partial and in-frame only. The sample records about 120,000 clones, about 87% being singletons. What was sequenced was peripheral blood. These receptors came from a woman aged 50 to 60 with acute or convalescent COVID-19. Both conserved end residues are part of each CDR3. The order of the fields is clone size, V gene, CDR3 protein. Not every row has a clone size; where given, it reads once, few, many or a size class.

>-|TRBV18
CASQLERQSYEQYF
>-|TRBV30
CAWSSGNTGELFF
>-|TRBV11-2
CASSSGQENTGELFF
>-|TRBV19
CASTKTGVPDSPLHF
>-|TRBV7-2
CASSLQLSNQPQHF
>-|TRBV29-1
CSVEGGGIGELFF
>-|TRBV24-1
CATSGWGTNTGELFF
>-|TRBV7-6
CASSLGASGYEQFF
>-|TRBV11-2
CASSLQEDTEAFF
>-|TRBV7-9
CASSSSGGQTQPQHF
>-|TRBV9
CASSPSGTSTDTQYF
>-|TRBV7-8
CASSTHGGGATEAFF
>-|TRBV4-3
CASSQDARGQHEQYF
>-|TRBV19
CASSIGPLWIREGGQPQHF
>-|TRBV30
CAWNPDRVSNYGYTF
>-|TRBV5-8
CASSPTGTEQYF
>once|TRBV2
CASTEQATGELFF
>-|TRBV24-1
CATSDSGTEAFF
>-|TRBV7-2
CASSNPAGTGHYEQYF
>few|TRBV24-1
CATSPRTGGSYTF
>-|TRBV4-2
CASSQLDRANYGYTF
>-|TRBV29-1
CSVGLNNQPQHF
>-|TRBV5-1
CASSLAESKNNEQFF
>-|TRBV4-1
CASSQGGGNEQYF
>-|TRBV7-2
CASTYSSSGGGGGYTF
>-|TRBV3-1/TRBV3-2
CASSQDQREIHNEQFF
>-|TRBV11-2
CASSKVRGHTEAFF
>-|TRBV6-5
CASNPRGAYYGYTF
>once|TRBV6-2/TRBV6-3
CASSYDRGQNQPQHF
>-|TRBV5-1
CASSSQGATGEQYF
>-|TRBV9
CASSVDVPGHSGNTIYF
>-|TRBV19
CASSIDPYQPQHF
>-|TRBV24-1
CATSASDSLNTEAFF
>-|TRBV27
CASSLSRPLREGVNYGYTF
>-|TRBV9
CASSFRGAGDTQYF
>-|TRBV3-1/TRBV3-2
CASSVERGTYGYTF
>few|TRBV30
CAWKGQGYGYTF
>few|TRBV7-9
CASSPLQGDNSYEQYF
>-|TRBV6-5
CASSYSGTANTEAFF
>-|TRBV11-3
CASTPSSGRKDTQYF
>-|TRBV2
CASRQDSGNTIYF
>-|TRBV6-2/TRBV6-3
CASSYSFAGVNTEAFF